This passage covers 22 T cell receptor beta chains from one sample sequenced in a study of patients and donors after allogeneic stem cell transplantation. In TCRdb, the RT-PCR reads were re-called with MiXCR into one record per CDR3 protein. The table records approximately 20,000 distinct CDR3 sequences, roughly 4.5% of them present only once. Material for sequencing was blood, either unsorted or a sorted T cell fraction (not recorded which). The receptors shown here come from a human donor who was either an allogeneic HSCT recipient or a stem cell or donor lymphocyte infusion donor (not recorded which). It is not recorded whose cells these are; they may come from a transplant donor.

V and J are TRBV11-3 and TRBJ1-1; the D gene is possibly TRBD1 (5 bases). CDR1 is SGHNT, CDR2 YENEEA, per germline. The V and J ends lost 1 base and 1 base respectively, with 10 bases between them. The CDR3 loop spans 15 amino acids. This chain's CDR3 is CASSLVGTSNTEAFF. CDR3 bases: TGTGCCAGCAGCTTAGTAGGGACCTCGAACACTGAAGCTTTCTTT.

The table lists this clonotype with many counts. This chain links TRBV20-1 with TRBJ2-7; TRBD2 matches 8 bases. With V trimmed by 0 bases and J by 2 bases, 6 bases remained unmatched. Germline V lookup: CDR1 DFQATT, CDR2 SNEGSKA (reference sequence). The CDR3 extends over 15 amino acids. The CDR3 is CSAREQREFPYEQYF. CDR3 DNA: TGCAGTGCTAGAGAACAGCGGGAGTTCCCCTACGAGCAGTACTTC.

This clonotype has a count of ten or more. The V gene is TRBV5-1, the J gene TRBJ1-2; D unclear. The germline V gene encodes CDR1 SGHRS and CDR2 YFSETQ. The CDR3 has 15 residues. The V end lost 0 bases, the J end lost 4 bases, and 13 bases lay between the germline ends. Here the CDR3 DNA reads TGCGCCAGCAGCTTGGATCCGGGGTCCCTCTATGGCTACACCTTC. Its translation: CASSLDPGSLYGYTF.

A note on this clonotype: The DNA is left out, because the CDR3 cannot be placed on it with certainty; the CDR3 is given as TCRdb lists it. The chain employs TRBV9 and TRBJ2-2; the D call of TRBD2 is as the table states it, not checked on the DNA. Germline CDR1 SGDLS, CDR2 YYNGEE. Termini included, the CDR3 measures 17 amino acids. CDR3 residues: CASSVVGGGRPRGAVFF.

In its sample, this clonotype was seen a few times. This rearrangement joins TRBV5-1 to TRBJ2-5; D gene unclear. The germline V gene has CDR1 SGHRS and CDR2 YFSETQ. The CDR3 covers 15 residues. The V end lost 4 bases, the J end lost 2 bases, and 15 bases lay between the germline ends. The CDR3 DNA follows: TGCGCCAGCAGCACCCGACCGGGCACGCAAGAGACCCAGTACTTC. The encoded protein is CASSTRPGTQETQYF.

Ten or more counts support this clonotype. The V and J genes are TRBV19 and TRBJ2-2; TRBD2 agrees at 7 bases. The germline V gene has CDR1 LNHDA and CDR2 SQIVND (reference sequence). CDR3 size: 15 residues. V shed 7 bases and J 0 bases; nucleotides not matched to a gene: 5. CDR3 sequence: CASTTSASNTGELFF. DNA of the CDR3: TGTGCCAGTACCACTAGCGCTTCGAACACCGGGGAGCTGTTTTTT. The complete variable domain, with remaining parts taken from reference TRBV19 and TRBJ2-2, reads DGGITQSPKYLFRKEGQNVTLSCEQNLNHDAMYWYRQDPGQGLRLIYYSQIVNDFQKGDIAEGYSVSREKKESFPLTVTSAQKNPTAFYLCASTTSASNTGELFFGEGSRLTVL.

In this sample, this clonotype turned up many times. V gene TRBV6-6 combines with J gene TRBJ2-1; D call uncertain. Trimming shortened V by 0 bases and J by 10 bases, and 10 bases separated the two germline ends. This CDR3 has 13 residues. In germline, CDR1 is MNHNY, CDR2 SVGAGI (reference sequence). DNA of the CDR3: TGTGCCAGCAGTTACTCGTTAGGGCAGGAGCAGTTCTTC. Encoded protein: CASSYSLGQEQFF.

This rearrangement joins TRBV18 to TRBJ2-7; the D is unclear. CDR1 KGHSH and CDR2 LQKENI come from the germline V gene. The CDR3 is 14 amino acids. V lost 3 bases and J lost 6, with 15 bases in between. CDR3 amino acids: CASSPLPPTGEQYF. The CDR3 DNA sequence: TGTGCCAGCTCACCTTTACCCCCGACGGGCGAGCAGTACTTC.

The chain has TRBV2 and TRBJ2-1; D possibly uses TRBD1 or TRBD2 (5 bases each). V was cut by 5 bases and J by 9 bases, with 8 bases left in between. Germline V gene data show CDR1 as SNHLY and CDR2 as FYNNEI. The CDR3 length is 11 residues. The CDR3 protein is CASSIGGEQFF. CDR3 nucleotide sequence: TGTGCCAGCAGTATTGGGGGTGAGCAGTTCTTC.

In this sample, this clonotype turned up many times. The rearrangement links TRBV28 to TRBJ1-1; D is unresolved. V lost 3 bases and J lost 8, with 13 bases in between. The length of the CDR3 is 13 residues. Germline CDR1 MDHEN, CDR2 SYDVKM. CDR3 coding DNA: TGTGCCAGCAGTTTCCCCCTCACAGCCGAAGCTTTCTTT. Protein product: CASSFPLTAEAFF. Looking up the rest from reference TRBV28 and TRBJ1-1 gives the full variable domain: DVKVTQSSRYLVKRTGEKVFLECVQDMDHENMFWYRQDPGLGLRLIYFSYDVKMKEKGDIPEGYSVSREKKERFSLILESASTNQTSMYLCASSFPLTAEAFFGQGTRLTVV.

This clonotype has ten or more counts. This is likely a read error, given that the CDR3 carries no conserved phenylalanine or tryptophan at its end. It is unclear where the CDR3 begins or ends on the DNA, so no DNA is shown, and the CDR3 is as TCRdb lists it. The rearrangement joins TRBV9 to TRBJ1-2. The CDR3 contains 12 residues when both ends are counted. CDR1 is SGDLS and CDR2 is YYNGEE in the germline V gene. CDR3 residues: CASSALTGPFQV.

The rearrangement joins TRBV27 to TRBJ2-7, with D tentatively TRBD1 or TRBD2 (5 bases each). This CDR3 spans 15 amino acids. V was pared by 5 bases and J by 2 bases, with 16 bases between. Germline CDR1 is MNHEY and CDR2 is SMNVEV (reference sequence). The CDR3 DNA is TGTGCCAGCAGTGTCCGGGACCCTGGCCCCTACGAGCAGTACTTC. Protein product: CASSVRDPGPYEQYF.

This clonotype was counted many times. The genes are TRBV7-3 and TRBJ2-3, with D possibly being TRBD1 (7 bases). V was pared by 4 bases and J by 5 bases, with 19 bases between. Germline CDR1 and CDR2: SGHTA and FQGTGA. This CDR3 contains 16 residues. The CDR3 loop is CASSSGGQTAVDTQYF. Here the CDR3 DNA reads TGTGCCAGCAGCTCCGGGGGACAGACTGCAGTAGATACGCAGTATTTT.

This clonotype was detected only a few times. Since a much larger clone is just one base distant, this may be a read error. The genes are TRBV2 and TRBJ2-1; D perhaps matches TRBD1 (6 bases). In germline, CDR1 is SNHLY, CDR2 FYNNEI. This CDR3 is 13 amino acids long. CDR3 region: CASSAGEYNEQLF. CDR3 nucleotides: TGTGCCAGCAGTGCAGGGGAGTACAATGAGCAGCTCTTC. The whole variable domain, remainder taken from reference TRBV2 and TRBJ2-1, is EPEVTQTPSHQVTQMGQEVILRCVPISNHLYFYWYRQILGQKVEFLVSFYNNEISEKSEIFDDQFSVERPDGSNFTLKIRSTKLEDSAMYFCASSAGEYNEQLFGPGTRLTVL.

This clonotype was recorded many times. This chain uses TRBV20-1 with TRBJ2-3; TRBD2 matches at 8 bases. The length of the CDR3 is 16 residues. The germline V gene encodes CDR1 DFQATT and CDR2 SNEGSKA (reference sequence). Trimming cost V 5 bases and J 5 bases; bases outside gene matches: 15. CDR3 amino acids: CSAGGSGTLNRDTQYF. CDR3 sequence (DNA): TGCAGTGCTGGGGGTAGCGGGACCTTGAATAGAGATACGCAGTATTTT.

This clonotype was seen at least ten times. J is TRBJ2-3 and V is TRBV4-1; 8 bases line up with TRBD1. This CDR3 region has 14 residues. Germline-derived CDR1 and CDR2 are MGHRA and YSYEKL. V trimming: 5 bases; J trimming: 1 base; junction bases outside the gene matches: 2. The CDR3 nucleotides are TGCGCCAGCAGCTGGGGACAGGGCACAGATACGCAGTATTTT. Protein sequence: CASSWGQGTDTQYF.

This clonotype has ten or more counts. The chain carries TRBV7-7 and TRBJ2-5; no clear D. Germline loops: CDR1 SSHAT, CDR2 FNYEAQ (reference sequence). V was shortened by 1 base and J by 7 bases, with 10 bases between the two germline ends. The CDR3 has 13 amino acids. The CDR3 is CASSLGHGVTQYF. The DNA for the CDR3 is TGTGCCAGCAGCTTAGGCCACGGCGTGACCCAGTACTTC.

This clonotype came up many times. The chain employs TRBV6-5 and TRBJ2-5; no definite D call. The CDR3 has 14 amino acids. From germline, CDR1 is MNHEY and CDR2 SVGAGI. The V end was cut by 4 bases, the J end by 3 bases, with 12 bases between. DNA for the CDR3: TGTGCCAGCAGTTCCCTAGAGGACGAAGAGACCCAGTACTTC. It encodes CASSSLEDEETQYF.

The table lists this clonotype with many counts. This sequence joins TRBV5-1 and TRBJ2-6, with D perhaps matching TRBD1 (6 bases). Per germline, CDR1 SGHRS and CDR2 YFSETQ. Trimming left V 1 base short and J 3 bases short, with 17 bases between. The CDR3 sequence is 18 residues long. CDR3 amino acids: CASSLLGQTSGGANVLTF. CDR3 in DNA: TGCGCCAGCAGCTTGCTCGGACAGACCTCTGGTGGGGCCAACGTCCTGACTTTC.

The sample holds many counts of this clonotype. The rearrangement links TRBV19 to TRBJ1-1; a weak D match, TRBD1 (5 bases). The CDR3 has 14 residues. V gave up 7 bases and J gave up 1 base, with 13 bases separating them. From germline, CDR1 is LNHDA and CDR2 SQIVND (reference sequence). CDR3 nucleotide sequence: TGTGCCAGTAAATCCGCAGGGTGGAACACTGAAGCTTTCTTT. Protein: CASKSAGWNTEAFF.

This clonotype was recorded at least ten times. The chain employs TRBV5-6 and TRBJ2-5; 7 bases are shared with TRBD1. Per germline, CDR1 SGHDT and CDR2 YYEEEE. The CDR3 loop spans 14 amino acids. V was pared by 4 bases and J by 5 bases, with 8 bases of the junction left unmatched. The CDR3 protein is CASSPTGDGETQYF. The CDR3 region has the DNA TGTGCCAGCAGCCCAACAGGGGACGGGGAGACCCAGTACTTC.

This clonotype showed up many times. CDR3 amino acids: CSVGREPTEAFF. CDR3 coding DNA: TGCAGCGTCGGGAGGGAACCGACTGAAGCTTTCTTT. V is TRBV29-1 and J is TRBJ1-1, with D unresolved. V was cut by 6 bases and J by 5 bases, with 13 bases left in between. Germline V gene sequence: CDR1 SQVTM, CDR2 ANQGSEA. This CDR3 comprises 12 residues.